These T cell receptor beta chains were read from a single sample in a study of CD4 T cells in relation to SARS-CoV-2 and coronaviruses. The protocol was immunoSEQ multiplex PCR, while the TCRdb copy is restricted to in-frame clones and leaves out a portion. Among some 29,000 clones listed, approximately 80% were seen once. These TCRs' antigens remain unknown. Sequenced input: CD4+ T cells from PBMCs, cultured in vitro. The receptors were sampled from a human donor in good health. The CDR3 runs from the conserved cysteine through the conserved F or W. D genes are given only for firm matches. Clone size is shown for a subset of rows, as once, few, many or a class of expanded clone.

CASSLTGPNYGYTF,TGTGCCAGCAGCTTAACAGGGCCTAACTATGGCTACACCTTC,TRBJ1-2,NA,NA,TRBV7-9
CASRTGKQETQYF,TGTGCCAGCAGGACAGGCAAGCAAGAGACCCAGTACTTC,TRBJ2-5,few,NA,TRBV12-3/TRBV12-4
CASSESRVADTQYF,TGCGCCAGCAGTGAGTCGCGGGTCGCAGATACGCAGTATTTT,TRBJ2-3,NA,NA,TRBV10-1
CASSGQETQYF,TGTGCCAGCAGTGGTCAAGAGACCCAGTACTTC,TRBJ2-5,NA,NA,TRBV2
CAISDLKTGSGAEAFF,TGTGCCATCAGTGACCTCAAGACAGGGAGCGGGGCTGAAGCTTTCTTT,TRBJ1-1,few,TRBD1,TRBV10-3
CATRYRGAGEQYF,TGTGCCACGCGGTATCGAGGGGCTGGCGAGCAGTACTTC,TRBJ2-7,NA,NA,TRBV5-8
CASRGGSGNTIYF,TGTGCCAGCAGGGGGGGGTCAGGAAACACCATATATTTT,TRBJ1-3,NA,NA,TRBV6-5
CASSASDTQYF,TGTGCCAGCAGCGCGTCCGATACGCAGTATTTT,TRBJ2-3,NA,NA,TRBV9
CASSQLTGPYSGANVLTF,TGCGCCAGCAGCCAATTGACAGGCCCTTACTCTGGGGCCAACGTCCTGACTTTC,TRBJ2-6,NA,NA,TRBV4-1
CASKRTGETNTEAFF,TGCGCCAGCAAACGGACAGGGGAGACGAACACTGAAGCTTTCTTT,TRBJ1-1,once,TRBD1,TRBV5-1
CASSSQGSGTYEQYF,TGTGCCAGCAGCTCCCAGGGTAGCGGGACCTACGAGCAGTACTTC,TRBJ2-7,NA,TRBD2,TRBV7-2
CASSQGPFETQYF,TGTGCCAGCAGCCAGGGCCCGTTCGAGACCCAGTACTTC,TRBJ2-5,NA,NA,TRBV14
CASTPSAADTQYF,TGTGCCAGCACCCCCTCAGCGGCAGATACGCAGTATTTT,TRBJ2-3,NA,NA,TRBV7-2
CASSLGQTGIGGNTIYF,TGCGCCAGCAGCTTGGGCCAGACAGGGATCGGTGGAAACACCATATATTTT,TRBJ1-3,NA,TRBD1,TRBV5-1
CASSLERQPNEQFF,TGTGCCAGCAGCTTAGAGCGGCAGCCCAATGAGCAGTTCTTC,TRBJ2-1,NA,NA,TRBV7-2
CASSLPGGPTDTQYF,TGTGCCAGCAGCCTCCCCGGGGGGCCCACAGATACGCAGTATTTT,TRBJ2-3,NA,NA,TRBV5-5
CASSLVEGSYEQYF,TGTGCCAGCAGCTTAGTGGAGGGCTCCTACGAGCAGTACTTC,TRBJ2-7,NA,NA,TRBV7-2
CASSYPRGRGLDPITDTQYF,TGTGCCAGCAGTTACCCCCGGGGGCGCGGACTAGACCCAATCACAGATACGCAGTATTTT,TRBJ2-3,NA,NA,TRBV6-2/TRBV6-3
CAWSVRGSLNTEAFF,TGTGCCTGGAGTGTACGAGGATCCTTGAACACTGAAGCTTTCTTT,TRBJ1-1,NA,NA,TRBV30
CASSEQVSWNGYTF,TGTGCCAGCAGTGAACAGGTATCTTGGAATGGCTACACCTTC,TRBJ1-2,NA,NA,TRBV6-1
CASSQDGGKGYGYTF,TGCGCCAGCAGCCAAGACGGGGGGAAGGGGTATGGCTACACCTTC,TRBJ1-2,once,NA,TRBV4-3
CASSLSPSSYEQYF,TGTGCCAGCAGCTTAAGCCCTAGCTCCTACGAGCAGTACTTC,TRBJ2-7,NA,NA,TRBV7-6
CASKTQGLESTEAFF,TGTGCCAGCAAAACGCAGGGGCTCGAGAGCACTGAAGCTTTCTTT,TRBJ1-1,few,NA,TRBV2
CASSQGTANTGELFF,TGCGCCAGCAGCCAAGGGACAGCGAACACCGGGGAGCTGTTTTTT,TRBJ2-2,NA,NA,TRBV4-3
CASSPTPVNSGANVLTF,TGTGCCAGCAGCCCGACCCCTGTTAACTCTGGGGCCAACGTCCTGACTTTC,TRBJ2-6,NA,NA,TRBV9
CASSLGAGGPGGQFF,TGTGCTAGCAGCTTAGGAGCGGGAGGGCCAGGTGGGCAGTTCTTC,TRBJ2-1,NA,TRBD2,TRBV7-7
CASSSSSGGYNEQFF,TGCGCCAGCAGCTCGTCTAGCGGGGGCTACAATGAGCAGTTCTTC,TRBJ2-1,few,TRBD2,TRBV5-1
CASSPGLATDTQYF,TGTGCCAGCAGTCCAGGACTAGCGACAGATACGCAGTATTTT,TRBJ2-3,few,TRBD2,TRBV6-2/TRBV6-3
CASSLVLDRENEQFF,TGCGCCAGCAGCTTGGTTCTGGACAGGGAAAATGAGCAGTTCTTC,TRBJ2-1,NA,TRBD1,TRBV5-1
CASSTRTGKTDTQYF,TGTGCCAGCTCCACAAGGACAGGGAAAACAGATACGCAGTATTTT,TRBJ2-3,few,TRBD1,TRBV18
CASGGRDPPQHF,TGTGCCAGCGGAGGCAGGGACCCGCCCCAGCATTTT,TRBJ1-5,NA,NA,TRBV7-2
CASSTPGVRGANVLTF,TGTGCCAGCAGCACCCCGGGGGTTCGTGGGGCCAACGTCCTGACTTTC,TRBJ2-6,once,NA,TRBV11-1
CASSLGLAGVNEQFF,TGTGCCAGCAGTTTAGGACTAGCGGGAGTTAATGAGCAGTTCTTC,TRBJ2-1,NA,TRBD2,TRBV6-2/TRBV6-3
CAISPGTGIHNEQFF,TGTGCCATCAGTCCCGGGACAGGGATCCACAATGAGCAGTTCTTC,TRBJ2-1,NA,TRBD1,TRBV10-3
CAIRSGTDDGYTF,TGTGCCATCAGGAGCGGGACAGACGATGGCTACACCTTC,TRBJ1-2,NA,TRBD1,TRBV10-3
CASSFDRGTEAFF,TGCGCCAGCAGCTTCGACAGGGGCACTGAAGCTTTCTTT,TRBJ1-1,once,TRBD1,TRBV5-1
CASSQEPTANTEAFF,TGCGCCAGCAGCCAAGAACCGACAGCAAACACTGAAGCTTTCTTT,TRBJ1-1,NA,NA,TRBV4-3
CASSLSFFQGTDNTEAFF,TGTGCCAGCAGCTTAAGTTTCTTCCAGGGGACGGATAACACTGAAGCTTTCTTT,TRBJ1-1,NA,NA,TRBV11-2
CASSQSQGQPQHF,TGTGCCAGCAGTCAATCACAGGGCCAGCCCCAGCATTTT,TRBJ1-5,NA,NA,TRBV12-3/TRBV12-4
CASSLGSPGDTIYF,TGCGCCAGCAGCTTGGGAAGTCCAGGGGACACCATATATTTT,TRBJ1-3,NA,NA,TRBV5-1
CASSVDSSNNSPLHF,TGTGCCAGCAGCGTAGACAGCAGCAATAATTCACCCCTCCACTTT,TRBJ1-6,NA,NA,TRBV9